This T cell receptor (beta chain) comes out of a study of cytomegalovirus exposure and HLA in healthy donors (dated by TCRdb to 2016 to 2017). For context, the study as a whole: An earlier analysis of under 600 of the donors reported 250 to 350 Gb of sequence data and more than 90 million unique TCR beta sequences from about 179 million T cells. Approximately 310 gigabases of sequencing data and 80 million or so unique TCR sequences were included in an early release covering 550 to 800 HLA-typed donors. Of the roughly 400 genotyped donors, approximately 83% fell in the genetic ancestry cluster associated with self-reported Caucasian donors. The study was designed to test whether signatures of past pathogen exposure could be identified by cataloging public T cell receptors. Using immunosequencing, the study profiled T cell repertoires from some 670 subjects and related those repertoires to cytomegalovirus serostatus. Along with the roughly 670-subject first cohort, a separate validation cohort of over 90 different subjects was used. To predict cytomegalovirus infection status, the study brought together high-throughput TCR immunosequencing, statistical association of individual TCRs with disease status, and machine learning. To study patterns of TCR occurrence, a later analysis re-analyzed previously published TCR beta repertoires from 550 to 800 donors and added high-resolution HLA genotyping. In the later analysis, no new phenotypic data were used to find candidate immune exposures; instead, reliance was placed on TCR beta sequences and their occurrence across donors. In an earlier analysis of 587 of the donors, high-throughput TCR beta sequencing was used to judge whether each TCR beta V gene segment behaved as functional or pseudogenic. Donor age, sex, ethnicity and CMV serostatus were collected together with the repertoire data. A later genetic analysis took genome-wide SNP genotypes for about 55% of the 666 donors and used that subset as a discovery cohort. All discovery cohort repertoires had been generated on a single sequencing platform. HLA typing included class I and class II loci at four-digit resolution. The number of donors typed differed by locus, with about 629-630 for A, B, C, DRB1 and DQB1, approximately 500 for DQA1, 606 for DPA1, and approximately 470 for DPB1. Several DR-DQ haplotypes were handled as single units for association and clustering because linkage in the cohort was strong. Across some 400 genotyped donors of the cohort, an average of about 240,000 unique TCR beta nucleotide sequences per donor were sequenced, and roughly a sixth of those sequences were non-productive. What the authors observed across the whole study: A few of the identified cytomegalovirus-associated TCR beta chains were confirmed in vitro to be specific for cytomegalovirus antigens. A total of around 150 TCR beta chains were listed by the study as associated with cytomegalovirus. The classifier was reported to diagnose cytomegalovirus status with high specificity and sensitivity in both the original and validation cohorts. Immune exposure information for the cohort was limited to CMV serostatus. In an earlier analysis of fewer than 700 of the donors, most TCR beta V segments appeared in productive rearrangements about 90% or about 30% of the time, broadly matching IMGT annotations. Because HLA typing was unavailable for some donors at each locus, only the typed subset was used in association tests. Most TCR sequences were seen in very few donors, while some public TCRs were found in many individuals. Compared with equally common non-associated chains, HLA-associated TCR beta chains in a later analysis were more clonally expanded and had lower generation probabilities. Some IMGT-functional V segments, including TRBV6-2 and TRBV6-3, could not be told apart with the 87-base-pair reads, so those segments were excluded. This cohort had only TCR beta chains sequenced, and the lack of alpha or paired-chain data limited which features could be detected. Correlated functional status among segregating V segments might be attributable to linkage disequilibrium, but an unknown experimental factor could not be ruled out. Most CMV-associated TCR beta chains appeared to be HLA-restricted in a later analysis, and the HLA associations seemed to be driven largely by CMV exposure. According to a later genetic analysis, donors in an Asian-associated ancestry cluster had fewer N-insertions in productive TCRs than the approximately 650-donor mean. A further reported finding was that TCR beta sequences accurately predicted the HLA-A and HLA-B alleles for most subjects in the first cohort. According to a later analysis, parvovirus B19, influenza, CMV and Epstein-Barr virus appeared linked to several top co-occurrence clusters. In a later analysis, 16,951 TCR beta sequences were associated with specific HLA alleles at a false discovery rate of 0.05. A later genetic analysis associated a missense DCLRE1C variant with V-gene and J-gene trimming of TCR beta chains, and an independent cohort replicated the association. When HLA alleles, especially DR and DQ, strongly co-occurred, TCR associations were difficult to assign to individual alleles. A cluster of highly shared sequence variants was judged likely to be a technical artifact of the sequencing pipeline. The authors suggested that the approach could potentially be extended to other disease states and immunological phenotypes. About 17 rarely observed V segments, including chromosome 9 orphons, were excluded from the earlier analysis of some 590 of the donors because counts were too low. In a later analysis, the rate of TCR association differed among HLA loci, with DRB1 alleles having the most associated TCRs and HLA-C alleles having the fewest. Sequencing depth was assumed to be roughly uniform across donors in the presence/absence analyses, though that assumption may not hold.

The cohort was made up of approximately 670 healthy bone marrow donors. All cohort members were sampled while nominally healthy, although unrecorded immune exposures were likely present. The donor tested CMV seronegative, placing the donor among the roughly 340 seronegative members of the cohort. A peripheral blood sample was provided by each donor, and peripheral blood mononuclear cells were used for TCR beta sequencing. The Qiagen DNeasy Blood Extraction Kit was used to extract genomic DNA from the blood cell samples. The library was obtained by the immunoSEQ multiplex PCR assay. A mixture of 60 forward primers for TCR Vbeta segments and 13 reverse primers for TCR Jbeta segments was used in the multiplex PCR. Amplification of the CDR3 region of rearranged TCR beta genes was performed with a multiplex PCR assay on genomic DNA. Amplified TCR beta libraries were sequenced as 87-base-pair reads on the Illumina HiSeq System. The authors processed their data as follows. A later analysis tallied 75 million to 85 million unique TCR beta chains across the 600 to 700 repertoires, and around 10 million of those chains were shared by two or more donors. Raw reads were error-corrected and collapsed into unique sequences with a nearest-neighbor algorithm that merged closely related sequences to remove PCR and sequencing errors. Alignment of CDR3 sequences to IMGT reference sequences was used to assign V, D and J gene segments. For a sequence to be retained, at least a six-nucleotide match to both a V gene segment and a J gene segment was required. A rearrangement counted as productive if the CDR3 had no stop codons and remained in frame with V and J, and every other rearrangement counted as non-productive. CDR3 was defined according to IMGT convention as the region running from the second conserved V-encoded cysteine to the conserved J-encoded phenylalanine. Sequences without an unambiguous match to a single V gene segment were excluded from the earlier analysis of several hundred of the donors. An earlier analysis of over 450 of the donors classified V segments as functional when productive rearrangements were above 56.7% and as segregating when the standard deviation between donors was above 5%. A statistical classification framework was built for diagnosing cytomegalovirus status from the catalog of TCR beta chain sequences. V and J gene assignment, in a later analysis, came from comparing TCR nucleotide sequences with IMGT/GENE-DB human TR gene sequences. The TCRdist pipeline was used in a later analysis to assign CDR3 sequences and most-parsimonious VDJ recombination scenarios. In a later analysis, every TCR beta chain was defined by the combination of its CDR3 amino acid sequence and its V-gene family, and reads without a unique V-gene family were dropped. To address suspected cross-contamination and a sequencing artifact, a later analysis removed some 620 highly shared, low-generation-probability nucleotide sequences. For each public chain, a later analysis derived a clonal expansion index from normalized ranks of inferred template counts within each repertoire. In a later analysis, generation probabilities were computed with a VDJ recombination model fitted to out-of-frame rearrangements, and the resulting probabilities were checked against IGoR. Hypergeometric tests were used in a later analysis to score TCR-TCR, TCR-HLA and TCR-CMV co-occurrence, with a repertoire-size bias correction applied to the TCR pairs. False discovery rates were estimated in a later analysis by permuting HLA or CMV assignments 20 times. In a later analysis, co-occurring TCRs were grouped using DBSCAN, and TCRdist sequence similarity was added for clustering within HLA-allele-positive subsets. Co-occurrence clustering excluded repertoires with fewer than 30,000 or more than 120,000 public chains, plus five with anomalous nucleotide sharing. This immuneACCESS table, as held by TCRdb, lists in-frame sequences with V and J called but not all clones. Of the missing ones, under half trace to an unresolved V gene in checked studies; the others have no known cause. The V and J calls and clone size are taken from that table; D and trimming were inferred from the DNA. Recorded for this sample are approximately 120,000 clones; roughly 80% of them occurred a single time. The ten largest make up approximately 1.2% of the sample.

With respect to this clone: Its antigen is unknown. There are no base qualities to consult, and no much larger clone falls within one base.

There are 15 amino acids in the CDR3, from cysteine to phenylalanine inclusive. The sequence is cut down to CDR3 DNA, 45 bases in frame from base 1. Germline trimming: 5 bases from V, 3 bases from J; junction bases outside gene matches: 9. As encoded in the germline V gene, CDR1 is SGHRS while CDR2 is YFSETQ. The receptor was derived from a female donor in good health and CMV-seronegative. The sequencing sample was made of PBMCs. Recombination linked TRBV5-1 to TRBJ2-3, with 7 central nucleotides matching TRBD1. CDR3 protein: CASRDRVGRTDTQYF. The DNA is TGCGCCAGCAGAGACAGGGTTGGGAGAACAGATACGCAGTATTTT.